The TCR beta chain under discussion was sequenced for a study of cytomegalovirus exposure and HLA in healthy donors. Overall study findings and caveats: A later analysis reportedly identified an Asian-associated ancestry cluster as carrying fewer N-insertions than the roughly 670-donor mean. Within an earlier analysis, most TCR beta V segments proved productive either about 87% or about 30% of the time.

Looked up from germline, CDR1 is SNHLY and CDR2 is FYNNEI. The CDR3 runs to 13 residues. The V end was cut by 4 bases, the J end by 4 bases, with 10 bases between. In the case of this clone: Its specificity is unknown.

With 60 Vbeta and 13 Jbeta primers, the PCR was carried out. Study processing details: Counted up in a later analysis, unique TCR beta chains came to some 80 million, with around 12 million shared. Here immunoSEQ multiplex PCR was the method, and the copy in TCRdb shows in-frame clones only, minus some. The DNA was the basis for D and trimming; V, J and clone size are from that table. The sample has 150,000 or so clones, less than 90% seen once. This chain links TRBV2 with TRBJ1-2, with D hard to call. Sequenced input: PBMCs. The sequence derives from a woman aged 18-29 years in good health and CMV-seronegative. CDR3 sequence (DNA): TGTGCCAGCAGTGTTTTCACGGGCTATGGCTACACCTTC. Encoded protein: CASSVFTGYGYTF.